Presented here are 26 T cell receptor beta chains from one specimen sequenced in a study of patients and donors after allogeneic stem cell transplantation. TCRdb used MiXCR to reprocess the RT-PCR reads, holding one entry per CDR3 protein. The sample has about 88,000 distinct CDR3 sequences; roughly 50% are singletons. Sequencing input: blood, either unsorted or a sorted T cell fraction (not recorded which). These receptors came from a human donor who was either an allogeneic HSCT recipient or a stem cell or donor lymphocyte infusion donor (not recorded which). It is not recorded whose cells these are; they may come from a transplant donor.

This clonotype appeared a few times. The J gene is TRBJ1-5, the V gene TRBV20-1; no definite D call. The CDR3 consists of 14 residues. Trimming removed 3 bases at V and 4 bases at J, with 13 bases between. Per germline, CDR1 DFQATT and CDR2 SNEGSKA (reference sequence). Written as DNA, the CDR3 is TGCAGTGCTAGGAGAGGTTTGGGTAATCAGCCCCAGCATTTT. Its translation is CSARRGLGNQPQHF.

The chain employs TRBV7-6 and TRBJ1-4; D not resolved. Germline V gene sequence: CDR1 SGHVS, CDR2 FNYEAQ. V lost 7 bases to trimming and J lost 3 bases, with 15 bases between them. This CDR3 has 15 residues. CDR3 DNA: TGTGCCAGCACAGAGTATGTAGGCCCTAATGAAAAACTGTTTTTT. It specifies CASTEYVGPNEKLFF.

The V call is TRBV28, the J call TRBJ1-6; a possible D gene is TRBD1 (5 bases). From germline, CDR1 is MDHEN and CDR2 SYDVKM. CDR3 size: 17 residues. The V end was cut by 2 bases, the J end by 0 bases, with 11 bases between. For the CDR3, the DNA is TGTGCCAGCAGTTTAAGGGGTTTCGGCTCCTATAATTCACCCCTCCACTTT. Amino acid sequence: CASSLRGFGSYNSPLHF.

This clonotype has more than one count but fewer than ten. The rearrangement uses TRBV20-1 and TRBJ1-2; TRBD1 might be the D (5 bases). The V end lost 2 bases, the J end lost 7 bases, and 14 bases lay between the germline ends. Germline CDR1 DFQATT, CDR2 SNEGSKA (reference sequence). The CDR3 has 13 amino acids. Here the CDR3 DNA reads TGCAGTGCTAGAAGGCAGGACAAAAGTGGCTACACCTTC. Its translation: CSARRQDKSGYTF.

The rearrangement uses TRBV7-2 and TRBJ1-2, with a tentative D call TRBD1 (6 bases). The V gene's germline CDR1 is SGHTA and CDR2 FQGNSA. This CDR3 comprises 14 residues. V dropped 7 bases and J dropped 1 base, with 13 bases sitting between them. CDR3 loop: CASTEGGYNYGYTF. As DNA, the CDR3 is TGTGCCAGCACTGAAGGGGGATATAACTATGGCTACACCTTC.

The chain combines TRBV5-1 with TRBJ1-1, with D possibly TRBD1 on 6 matching bases. V was clipped by 2 bases and J by 4 bases, with 18 bases between them. The CDR3 totals 16 residues. Germline-derived CDR1 and CDR2 are SGHRS and YFSETQ. The chain's CDR3 is CASSLLQQGGGTEAFF. The CDR3 DNA reads TGCGCCAGCAGCTTATTGCAACAGGGAGGGGGCACTGAAGCTTTCTTT.

This chain links TRBV19 with TRBJ1-2; a weak D match, TRBD1 (6 bases). V was clipped by 7 bases and J by 2 bases, with 11 bases between them. Germline V gives CDR1 LNHDA, CDR2 SQIVND (reference sequence). The CDR3 has 13 residues. The CDR3 region has the DNA TGTGCCAGTAACCCGGGGGCCAACTATGGCTACACCTTC. This encodes CASNPGANYGYTF.

The rearrangement links TRBV24-1 to TRBJ1-2; D not resolved. Trimming removed 0 bases from V and 5 bases from J, with 6 bases in between. The CDR3 is 13 amino acids. Germline CDR1 reads KGHDR; CDR2 reads SFDVKD. CDR3 coding DNA: TGTGCCACCAGTGATTTGGGAATGTATGGCTACACCTTC. Translated: CATSDLGMYGYTF.

This clonotype was found once. The chain employs TRBV5-1 and TRBJ1-1; no reliable D call. The CDR3 runs 13 residues. V lost 5 bases, J lost 3 bases, and 11 bases lay in between. Per germline, CDR1 SGHRS and CDR2 YFSETQ. The CDR3 here is CASRPDGYTEAFF. The CDR3 nucleotides are TGCGCCAGCAGACCAGACGGCTACACTGAAGCTTTCTTT.

The chain combines TRBV20-1 with TRBJ1-1, with D possibly TRBD1 on 6 matching bases. Trimming cost V 4 bases and J 3 bases, with 12 bases left between them. The CDR3 loop spans 13 amino acids. Germline V gene sequence: CDR1 DFQATT, CDR2 SNEGSKA (reference sequence). The CDR3 DNA is TGCAGTGCTACCGCAGGGGCGGACACTGAAGCTTTCTTT. Protein sequence: CSATAGADTEAFF.

This chain uses TRBV9 with TRBJ1-2; D not resolved. The V gene's germline CDR1 is SGDLS and CDR2 YYNGEE. The CDR3 length is 15 residues. V was pared by 0 bases and J by 5 bases, with 14 bases between. CDR3 loop: CASSVGETAVYGYTF. CDR3 bases: TGTGCCAGCAGCGTAGGGGAGACGGCAGTTTATGGCTACACCTTC.

The chain uses TRBV6-5 and TRBJ1-6, with D possibly matching TRBD1 (6 bases). CDR3 length: 20 residues. Germline V CDR1 and CDR2: MNHEY, SVGAGI. Deletions cut 6 bases from V and 0 bases from J, with 24 bases between. CDR3 amino acids: CASRVDAGGVLSSYNSPLHF. The CDR3 DNA reads TGTGCCAGCAGAGTGGACGCGGGGGGCGTCTTGAGCTCCTATAATTCACCCCTCCACTTT.

This chain joins TRBV6-5 and TRBJ1-2; 7 bases agree with TRBD1. The CDR3 sequence is 15 residues long. CDR1 MNHEY and CDR2 SVGAGI come from the germline V gene. The ends lost 0 bases at V and 4 bases at J; junction bases unmatched: 5. The DNA of the CDR3 is TGTGCCAGCAGTTACTCGGGAGGGGGCGGCTATGGCTACACCTTC. Protein product: CASSYSGGGGYGYTF.

This sequence joins TRBV7-2 and TRBJ2-3; D is uncertain. Trimming took 2 bases from V and 0 from J, leaving 12 bases between them. CDR3 length: 16 residues. CDR1 and CDR2 from the germline V gene are SGHTA and FQGNSA. The CDR3 region is CASSLSVITSTDTQYF. As DNA, the CDR3 is TGTGCCAGCAGCTTATCGGTTATTACTAGCACAGATACGCAGTATTTT.

This clonotype was seen a few times. The chain recombines TRBV13 with TRBJ1-1; D ambiguous. Per the germline V gene, CDR1 is PRHDT and CDR2 is FYEKMQ (reference sequence). This CDR3 region has 14 residues. With 3 bases removed from V and 1 base from J, the gap between germline ends came to 9 bases. DNA for the CDR3: TGTGCCAGCAGCTTCGGAGACCCGAACACTGAAGCTTTCTTT. Translated: CASSFGDPNTEAFF.

This chain joins TRBV7-9 and TRBJ1-1; 7 bases are a match to TRBD1. The CDR3 covers 19 residues. V shed 0 bases and J 6 bases; nucleotides not matched to a gene: 19. The germline CDR1 and CDR2 sequences are SEHNR and FQNEAQ (reference sequence). CDR3 loop: CASSLAYRGLAPSVAEAFF. As DNA, the CDR3 is TGTGCCAGCAGCTTAGCGTACAGGGGACTGGCTCCTTCGGTGGCTGAAGCTTTCTTT.

The chain combines TRBV6-2 or TRBV6-3 with TRBJ1-1; TRBD1 might be the D (5 bases). Germline V CDR1 and CDR2: MNHEY, SVGEGT. The CDR3 extends over 14 amino acids. Trimming shortened V by 6 bases and J by 4 bases, and 15 bases separated the two germline ends. The CDR3 here is CASSNWGDATEAFF. The CDR3 DNA reads TGTGCCAGCAGCAACTGGGGGGATGCCACTGAAGCTTTCTTT.

The chain couples TRBV18 to TRBJ2-7; 7 bases match TRBD2. This CDR3 is built from 16 residues. CDR1 is KGHSH, CDR2 LQKENI, per germline. V lost 3 bases, J lost 2 bases, and 10 bases stayed unmatched. CDR3 nucleotide sequence: TGTGCCAGCTCACCTCAGCCTAGCGGCCGTGCCTACGAGCAGTACTTC. Its translation is CASSPQPSGRAYEQYF.

The chain recombines TRBV15 with TRBJ1-1; D perhaps matches TRBD1 (6 bases). The CDR3 length is 17 residues. CDR1 LNHNV and CDR2 YYDKDF come from the germline V gene (reference sequence). The V end lost 0 bases, the J end lost 5 bases, and 19 bases lay between the germline ends. In DNA, the CDR3 is TGTGCCACCAGCAGAGATCTTATCAGAAACAGGGCTACTGAAGCTTTCTTT. Translation: CATSRDLIRNRATEAFF.

The CDR3 DNA reads TGTGCCAGCAGCTCAACGGCAGACGAGTCCTACAATGAGCAGTTCTTC. Its protein product is CASSSTADESYNEQFF. The chain recombines TRBV21-1 with TRBJ2-1. TRBV21-1 is termed a pseudogene. The CDR3 spans 16 residues.

The J gene is TRBJ1-1, the V gene TRBV9; D is unresolved. This CDR3 is 14 amino acids long. CDR1 SGDLS and CDR2 YYNGEE come from the germline V gene. Trimming removed 0 bases from V and 1 base from J, with 7 bases in between. The CDR3 region is CASSVEAGNTEAFF. DNA of the CDR3: TGTGCCAGCAGCGTAGAGGCTGGGAACACTGAAGCTTTCTTT. Filled out from reference TRBV9 and TRBJ1-1, the complete variable domain reads DSGVTQTPKHLITATGQRVTLRCSPRSGDLSVYWYQQSLDQGLQFLIQYYNGEERAKGNILERFSAQQFPDLHSELNLSSLELGDSALYFCASSVEAGNTEAFFGQGTRLTVV.

CDR3 in DNA: TGTGCCAGCAGCCCACACAGGGAGAACTATGGCTACACCTTC. Translation gives CASSPHRENYGYTF. V is TRBV5-8 and J is TRBJ1-2; D is perhaps TRBD1 (6 bases). Trimming removed 4 bases at V and 2 bases at J, with 12 bases between. CDR1 SGHTS and CDR2 YDEGEE come from the germline V gene. This CDR3 is built from 14 residues.

CDR3: CSAIQGAVNEKLFF. DNA of the CDR3: TGCAGTGCAATACAGGGGGCAGTTAATGAAAAACTGTTTTTT. This chain connects TRBV20-1 to TRBJ1-4, with 9 positions matching TRBD1. Unmatched junction bases numbered 6, after V lost 6 bases and J lost 4 bases. The CDR3 runs 14 residues. Per germline, CDR1 DFQATT and CDR2 SNEGSKA (reference sequence).

The chain uses TRBV10-3 and TRBJ2-3; D is perhaps TRBD2 (5 bases). V was shortened by 2 bases and J by 5 bases, with 14 bases between the two germline ends. Germline V gene sequence: CDR1 ENHRY, CDR2 SYGVKD. The length of the CDR3 is 15 residues. CDR3 DNA sequence: TGTGCCATCAGTGAGGAGGGAGCCCTAGAAGATACGCAGTATTTT. Translating it yields CAISEEGALEDTQYF.

This clonotype was observed a few times. This chain uses TRBV27 with TRBJ1-1, with D uncertain. This CDR3 region has 16 residues. Trimming took 3 bases from V and 0 from J, leaving 14 bases between them. Germline CDR1 MNHEY, CDR2 SMNVEV (reference sequence). The CDR3 DNA reads as TGTGCCAGCAGTTTGCGAGGGATGCGTATGAACACTGAAGCTTTCTTT. Residues: CASSLRGMRMNTEAFF.

This sequence joins TRBV14 and TRBJ1-1; 9 positions match TRBD1. V lost 4 bases, J lost 6 bases, and 6 bases stayed unmatched. The V gene's germline CDR1 is SGHDN and CDR2 FVKESK. The CDR3 spans 14 residues. The CDR3 region is CASSPDRGRAEAFF. The CDR3 DNA is TGTGCCAGCAGCCCCGACAGGGGGAGGGCTGAAGCTTTCTTT.